This TCR beta chain was obtained from a study of T cells after yellow fever vaccination. This CDR3 is 16 amino acids long. The V gene end was trimmed by 2 bases and the J gene end by 1 base; junction bases not matched to a gene: 3. The germline V gene encodes CDR1 MRHNA and CDR2 SNTAGT. General study points: The CD4 compartment and the CD8 compartment contained a small share of clonotypes in common. Booster sampling recovered most clones from primary vaccination (roughly 96% CD4, 80% to 90% CD8). It was a weaker secondary response, yet one that peaked faster, at day 5 versus 15.

5'RACE template switching generated TCR cDNA, adding a universal primer site and UMIs. TCRdb reprocessed the 5' RACE reads via MiXCR and lists one record per CDR3 protein. In the table there are roughly 310,000 distinct CDR3 sequences, about 8.7% of which are singletons. This clonotype was counted only a few times. The antigen is not known. Specimen: PBMCs, collected on the day of the first yellow fever vaccination. V is TRBV6-4 and J is TRBJ2-1; 9 bases line up with TRBD2. The clonotype comes from a man younger than 35 who received the YFV17D yellow fever vaccine. CDR3 sequence (DNA): TGTGCCAGCAGTGACGGGACTAGCCCATCCTACAATGAGCAGTTCTTC. Translated, it gives CASSDGTSPSYNEQFF.